A selection of T cell receptor beta chains follows, all from one sample in a study of shared clonotypes between healthy human individuals. Repertoires were generated with immunoSEQ multiplex PCR, while TCRdb's copy carries only in-frame clones and drops some. Here the sample spans about 1.4 million clones, around 97% being singletons. The sequenced material came from naive CD4+ T cells sorted from blood. Every receptor here comes from a man aged 25-45 years in good health. CDR3s include the opening cysteine and the closing phenylalanine or tryptophan. Each record gives: V gene, J gene, clone size, D gene, CDR3 DNA, CDR3 protein. D genes are given only for firm matches. For some rows the clone size is stated as once, few or many, or as a class when expanded; others skip it.

V gene: TRBV7-6; J gene: TRBJ2-7; clone size: NA; D gene: TRBD2; CDR3 DNA: TGTGCCAGCAGCTTAAGCGGGACTAGCGGGGTCCCCTCCTACGAGCAGTACTTC; CDR3 protein: CASSLSGTSGVPSYEQYF
V gene: TRBV6-1; J gene: TRBJ1-4; clone size: NA; D gene: TRBD1; CDR3 DNA: TGTGCCAGCACCTCCGGGACAGTTGAAAAACTGTTTTTT; CDR3 protein: CASTSGTVEKLFF
V gene: TRBV18; J gene: TRBJ1-5; clone size: NA; D gene: NA; CDR3 DNA: TGTGCCAGCTCTCTTACCGGGACACCTTATAGCAATCAGCCCCAGCATTTT; CDR3 protein: CASSLTGTPYSNQPQHF
V gene: TRBV7-3; J gene: TRBJ2-1; clone size: once; D gene: TRBD2; CDR3 DNA: TGTGCCAGCAGCCAGGGCACTAGCGGCTATAATGAGCAGTTCTTC; CDR3 protein: CASSQGTSGYNEQFF
V gene: TRBV10-1; J gene: TRBJ2-3; clone size: once; D gene: NA; CDR3 DNA: TGCGCCAGCAGCCCTTGGAGGGCTAGCTCCAACACAGATACGCAGTATTTT; CDR3 protein: CASSPWRASSNTDTQYF
V gene: TRBV5-1; J gene: TRBJ2-1; clone size: NA; D gene: NA; CDR3 DNA: TGCGCCAGCAGCACGGCGTGGTGGAGTCGGTCCTACAATGAGCAGTTCTTC; CDR3 protein: CASSTAWWSRSYNEQFF
V gene: TRBV5-1; J gene: TRBJ2-5; clone size: NA; D gene: TRBD1; CDR3 DNA: TGCGCCAGCAGCCAAGGGACAGGGCGGGAGACCCAGTACTTC; CDR3 protein: CASSQGTGRETQYF
V gene: TRBV7-2; J gene: TRBJ2-7; clone size: once; D gene: NA; CDR3 DNA: TGTGCCAGCAGCTTGGTAGCTAGGTCCTACGAGCAGTACTTC; CDR3 protein: CASSLVARSYEQYF
V gene: TRBV5-1; J gene: TRBJ2-3; clone size: NA; D gene: TRBD2; CDR3 DNA: TGCGCCAGCAGCGCCGGGACTAGCGGGAGGTCAGATACGCAGTATTTT; CDR3 protein: CASSAGTSGRSDTQYF
V gene: TRBV6-5; J gene: TRBJ2-7; clone size: NA; D gene: NA; CDR3 DNA: TGTGCCAGCAGCCGAACAGGGAGGGCCACCTACGAGCAGTACTTC; CDR3 protein: CASSRTGRATYEQYF
V gene: TRBV5-4; J gene: TRBJ1-1; clone size: NA; D gene: NA; CDR3 DNA: TGTGCCAGCAGCCCCGCCAGGGGACAAATGAACACTGAAGCTTTCTTT; CDR3 protein: CASSPARGQMNTEAFF
V gene: TRBV28; J gene: TRBJ1-1; clone size: NA; D gene: NA; CDR3 DNA: TGTGCCAGCAGTTTATTCCCCAACGGGCTGAACACTGAAGCTTTCTTT; CDR3 protein: CASSLFPNGLNTEAFF
V gene: TRBV18; J gene: TRBJ1-2; clone size: NA; D gene: NA; CDR3 DNA: TGTGCCAGCTCACCACCGGCAGGGCCCAACTATGGCTACACCTTC; CDR3 protein: CASSPPAGPNYGYTF
V gene: TRBV4-3; J gene: TRBJ2-5; clone size: NA; D gene: NA; CDR3 DNA: TGCGCCAGCAGCCAAGAGGAAAGGGGCTTACGAGGGACCCAGTACTTC; CDR3 protein: CASSQEERGLRGTQYF
V gene: TRBV11-2; J gene: TRBJ1-4; clone size: NA; D gene: NA; CDR3 DNA: TGTGCCAGCAGCCGGCGAGATTCGTTGCTGAATGAAAAACTGTTTTTT; CDR3 protein: CASSRRDSLLNEKLFF
V gene: TRBV4-3; J gene: TRBJ2-3; clone size: NA; D gene: TRBD2; CDR3 DNA: TGCGCCAGCAGCCAAGAAAGGCTAGCGGGAGGAGGAGATACGCAGTATTTT; CDR3 protein: CASSQERLAGGGDTQYF
V gene: TRBV28; J gene: TRBJ2-1; clone size: NA; D gene: NA; CDR3 DNA: TGTGCCAGCAGTCCCCGCAATACGGATGAGCAGTTCTTC; CDR3 protein: CASSPRNTDEQFF
V gene: TRBV5-1; J gene: TRBJ2-5; clone size: NA; D gene: NA; CDR3 DNA: TGCGCCAGCAGTCTCCAAGAGACCCAGTACTTC; CDR3 protein: CASSLQETQYF